The present T cell receptor (beta chain) was sequenced within a study of prognosis after radiotherapy for stage I lung cancer. On the study more broadly: Some 14 cases involved newly diagnosed primary stage I lung tumors, and five involved oligometastatic NSCLC subsequent to surgical resection of the primary tumor. The study, taken as a whole, reports: Nobody established whether the expanded TCR clones were specific to the tumor. Patients given stereotactic body radiation therapy showed fewer unique TCR clones afterward, median about 9,200 versus 6,500.

This clonotype was seen repeatedly, ten times or more. The antigen is undetermined. The length of the CDR3 is 15 residues. In germline, CDR1 is SNHLY, CDR2 FYNNEI. V was cut by 6 bases and J by 7 bases, with 18 bases left in between. The genomic DNA TCR beta CDR3 region underwent two rounds of multiplex PCR. Primers specific to each TRBV and TRBJ gene were used in first-round PCR. TCRdb used MiXCR to reprocess the multiplex PCR reads, holding one entry per CDR3 protein. The sample includes about 18,000 distinct CDR3 sequences, roughly 55% of them seen just once. This rearrangement joins TRBV2 to TRBJ1-4; perhaps TRBD1 as D (5 bases). This material consisted of PBMCs, taken before or after stereotactic body radiation therapy (not recorded which). This receptor was taken from a donor over 45 with non-small cell lung cancer. The CDR3 nucleotides read TGTGCCAGCAGGGCCCGGGGGGGTTCTGCTGAAAAACTGTTTTTT. Protein: CASRARGGSAEKLFF.